This T cell receptor (beta chain) was observed in a study of T cells in narcolepsy. Broader study findings: Blood of same and different patients, but not healthy controls, reportedly held recurring autoreactive clonotypes. Autoreactive clone sequences were missing from some blood memory CD4+ repertoires.

CDR1 SGHAT and CDR2 FQNNGV come from the germline V gene. The CDR3 is 15 amino acids. J lost 2 bases, V lost 6 bases, and 7 bases had no gene match. TCRdb's copy holds only in-frame clones and misses some; the assay was immunoSEQ multiplex PCR. The sample records roughly 35,000 clones, under 85% being singletons. As to this clone: As yet, its antigen is unknown.

This chain links TRBV11-2 with TRBJ2-7; 10 positions agree with TRBD1. The sequence derives from a human donor with narcolepsy. Sample: CD45RA- memory CD4+ T cells from PBMCs. This CDR3 reads CASRLVGQGTYEQYF. The CDR3 DNA is TGTGCCAGCAGACTAGTGGGACAGGGGACCTACGAGCAGTACTTC.